This is a list of T cell receptor beta chains from one sample in a study of Graves' ophthalmopathy and Graves' hyperthyroidism. Using its own MiXCR run on the multiplex PCR reads, TCRdb lists one record per CDR3 protein. The sample holds 400,000 to 450,000 distinct CDR3 sequences, about 21% seen once. Sequencing was carried out using peripheral blood. Receptor source: a woman in her late teens or twenties with stable Graves' hyperthyroidism. Each CDR3 is given with its conserved first and last residue. D genes are given only for firm matches. Clone size is shown for a subset of rows, as once, few, many or a class of expanded clone.

v_call,j_call,d_call,clone_size,cdr3_aa,cdr3_nt
TRBV28,TRBJ2-2,TRBD1,many,CASYPYSGQDNTGELFF,TGTGCCAGCTACCCTTATTCGGGACAGGACAACACCGGGGAGCTGTTTTTT
TRBV19,TRBJ2-7,TRBD1,few,CASSPRTGASYEQYF,TGTGCCAGTAGTCCACGGACAGGGGCATCCTACGAGCAGTACTTC
TRBV13,TRBJ2-5,TRBD2,-,CASSPQVASGRGRETQYF,TGTGCCAGCAGCCCCCAGGTCGCTAGCGGGAGGGGTCGGGAGACCCAGTACTTC
TRBV6-2/TRBV6-3,TRBJ2-7,-,-,CASSYSGGGSTDF,TGTGCCAGCAGTTACAGTGGCGGCGGGTCGACGGACTTC
TRBV27,TRBJ1-6,TRBD1,many,CASSPRTGSSYNSPLHF,TGTGCCAGCAGTCCGCGGACAGGGAGCTCCTATAATTCACCCCTCCACTTT
TRBV19,TRBJ1-2,-,many,CASSMRRTRRGYTF,TGTGCCAGTAGTATGAGGCGGACGAGACGTGGCTACACCTTC
TRBV6-5,TRBJ2-7,TRBD1,many,CASSYSGTDYEQYF,TGTGCCAGCAGTTACTCGGGGACAGACTACGAGCAGTACTTC
TRBV19,TRBJ1-2,-,once,CASTDEGSPRGYTF,TGTGCCAGTACCGACGAGGGAAGTCCGAGAGGCTACACCTTC
TRBV20-1,TRBJ1-2,TRBD1,many,CSAATGGTFNYGYTF,TGCAGTGCGGCGACAGGGGGCACTTTTAACTATGGCTACACCTTC
TRBV20-1,TRBJ2-5,-,many,CSASDPWETQYF,TGCAGTGCTTCGGACCCATGGGAGACCCAGTACTTC
TRBV9,TRBJ1-5,-,many,CASSVEDSNQPQHF,TGTGCCAGCAGCGTAGAGGACAGCAATCAGCCCCAGCATTTT
TRBV4-1,TRBJ2-7,TRBD1,many,CASSRGTVLIHEQYF,TGCGCCAGCAGCCGAGGGACAGTCCTCATACACGAGCAGTACTTC
TRBV11-1,TRBJ2-7,-,many,CASSPPEGYSSYEQYF,TGTGCCAGCAGCCCACCCGAGGGTTATAGCTCCTACGAGCAGTACTTC
TRBV6-4,TRBJ2-6,-,many,CASSADGPSGANVLTF,TGTGCCAGCAGCGCGGACGGTCCCTCTGGGGCCAACGTCCTGACTTTC
TRBV7-2,TRBJ1-6,-,many,CASSVQNSPLHF,TGTGCCAGCAGCGTACAGAATTCACCCCTCCACTTT
TRBV2,TRBJ1-1,-,many,CASVKEGGGTEAFF,TGTGCCAGCGTTAAGGAGGGAGGAGGCACTGAAGCTTTCTTT
TRBV9,TRBJ2-5,-,-,CASSVGRRRQETQYF,TGTGCCAGCAGCGTAGGGAGGAGGCGACAAGAGACCCAGTACTTC
TRBV20-1,TRBJ1-1,-,many,CSARYRDTEAFF,TGCAGTGCTAGGTACAGGGACACTGAAGCTTTCTTT
TRBV28,TRBJ1-1,-,-,CASSPYPGDGTEAFF,TGTGCCAGCAGTCCATACCCCGGGGATGGCACTGAAGCTTTCTTT
TRBV2,TRBJ2-6,-,many,CASRVPGANVLTF,TGTGCCAGCAGAGTCCCTGGGGCCAACGTCCTGACTTTC
TRBV29-1,TRBJ2-7,-,-,CSLLALFSYEQYF,TGCAGCCTCCTAGCGTTGTTCTCCTACGAGCAGTACTTC
TRBV6-5,TRBJ1-2,-,many,CASSYIGNYGYTF,TGTGCCAGCAGTTACATCGGTAACTATGGCTACACCTTC
TRBV6-1,TRBJ1-1,-,many,CASSGTENTEAFF,TGTGCCAGCAGTGGGACAGAGAACACTGAAGCTTTCTTT
TRBV10-3,TRBJ1-5,-,-,CAISESIGDGSDQPQHF,TGTGCCATCAGTGAGTCGATAGGGGACGGGAGCGATCAGCCCCAGCATTTT
TRBV13,TRBJ1-1,TRBD1,many,CASSLVPSTDRVGTEAFF,TGTGCCAGCAGCTTAGTCCCCTCCACGGACAGGGTCGGCACTGAAGCTTTCTTT
TRBV4-1,TRBJ1-2,-,many,CASSQPFYDRANYGYTF,TGCGCCAGCAGCCAACCTTTCTACGACAGAGCTAACTATGGCTACACCTTC
TRBV25-1,TRBJ1-2,TRBD1,many,CASSEAGTANYGYTF,TGTGCCAGCAGTGAAGCCGGGACAGCTAACTATGGCTACACCTTC
TRBV30,TRBJ1-2,-,many,CAWGGGAGLGYTF,TGTGCCTGGGGAGGGGGTGCAGGGTTAGGCTACACCTTC